These 5 T cell receptor beta chains were all obtained from the same sample, sequenced in a study of technical replicates of blood from a handful of donors. Method: immunoSEQ multiplex PCR; TCRdb's copy keeps in-frame clones and lacks some. The data hold 70,000 to 85,000 clones, with about 92% observed a single time. Material for sequencing was T cells isolated from PBMCs. The receptors were gathered from a human donor in good health.

This clone was seen a single time. J is TRBJ2-7 and V is TRBV19; no clear D gene. From germline, CDR1 is LNHDA and CDR2 SQIVND (reference sequence). CDR3 length equals 13 residues. V was clipped by 3 bases and J by 0 bases, with 6 bases between them. CDR3 DNA: TGTGCCAGTAGTATGGAGATCTCCTACGAGCAGTACTTC. Translated, it gives CASSMEISYEQYF.

V usage is TRBV15 and J usage is TRBJ2-7, with 9 nucleotides matching TRBD2. After removal of 1 base from V and 2 bases from J, the junction contained 9 bases not matched to a gene. Germline V gene lookup returns CDR1 LNHNV and CDR2 YYDKDF (reference sequence). The CDR3 spans 17 residues. The CDR3 DNA follows: TGTGCCACCAGCAGAGGGGCGGGAGGGCCCTCAACCTACGAGCAGTACTTC. Its protein product is CATSRGAGGPSTYEQYF. Full variable domain (rest looked up from reference TRBV15 and TRBJ2-7): DAMVIQNPRYQVTQFGKPVTLSCSQTLNHNVMYWYQQKSSQAPKLLFHYYDKDFNNEADTPDNFQSRRPNTSFCFLDIRSPGLGDTAMYLCATSRGAGGPSTYEQYFGPGTRLTVT.

This chain links TRBV12-5 with TRBJ1-1; unclear D gene. Germline CDR1 LGHNT, CDR2 FRNRAP. This CDR3 is 14 amino acids long. Trimming took 5 bases from V and 10 from J, leaving 20 bases between them. DNA for the CDR3: TGTGCTAGTGGTCCTCTTAGTAACCCCTCACGAGCTTTCTTT. Its protein is CASGPLSNPSRAFF.

This clone came up once. The genes are TRBV7-9 and TRBJ1-2; D not resolved. The V and J ends lost 1 base and 5 bases respectively, with 14 bases between them. There are 15 residues in the CDR3. Germline V gene lookup returns CDR1 SEHNR and CDR2 FQNEAQ (reference sequence). CDR3 bases: TGTGCCAGCAGCTTAGACCACCGGGTCCTATATGGCTACACCTTC. The encoded protein is CASSLDHRVLYGYTF. The full variable domain, in which reference TRBV7-9 and TRBJ1-2 provide the parts outside the CDR3, is DTGVSQNPRHKITKRGQNVTFRCDPISEHNRLYWYRQTLGQGPEFLTYFQNEAQLEKSRLLSDRFSAERPKGSFSTLEIQRTEQGDSAMYLCASSLDHRVLYGYTFGSGTRLTVV.

As DNA, the CDR3 is TGTGCCAGTAGTATAGATTATCTCCTAGCGGGAGTGATGTATTTT. The encoded protein is CASSIDYLLAGVMYF. The genes are TRBV19 and TRBJ2-3; 10 bases match TRBD2. The length of the CDR3 is 15 residues. CDR1 LNHDA and CDR2 SQIVND come from the germline V gene (reference sequence). V shed 0 bases, J shed 14 bases, and the junction held 11 bases outside the gene matches.